The following is a T cell receptor (beta chain) sequence with its context. The data stem from a study of untreated major depressive disorder. Some clones are missing from TCRdb's copy, which holds only in-frame ones; the method was immunoSEQ multiplex PCR. The repertoire holds just over 20,000 clones, with about 90% as singletons. CDR1 is SGHTA, CDR2 FQGNSA, per germline. CDR3 length: 16 amino acids. J gave up 5 bases and V 5 bases, and 6 bases lay outside the gene matches. The sample taken for sequencing was CD4+ T cells from PBMCs. This chain joins TRBV7-2 and TRBJ2-3; the match to TRBD2 covers 14 bases. The receptor was derived from a woman in her thirties in good health. The CDR3 loop is CASSPIGTSGGDTQYF. Written as DNA, the CDR3 is TGTGCCAGCAGCCCCATTGGGACTAGCGGGGGAGATACGCAGTATTTT.